This T cell receptor beta chain was profiled in a study of T-cell reconstitution after alpha-beta-depleted transplantation in children. Unique molecular identifiers were built into the TCRbeta library. TCRdb independently ran MiXCR on the PCR reads; one entry per CDR3 protein. The sample lists 200,000 to 250,000 distinct CDR3 sequences, 11% occurring once. A word on this clonotype: What it binds is unknown. This clone may be a read error of a much larger clone one base away.

Per the germline V gene, CDR1 is LGHNT and CDR2 is FRNRAP. The CDR3 sequence is 15 residues long. General observations from the study: T-cell counts and diversity at one year following transplant were attributed mainly to newly produced T cells. Several hundred expanded graft clones reportedly were the source of alpha-beta T cells about two months after transplant. The high TCRbeta diversity at day 60 in some patients came from surviving recipient T cells and thymic progenitors.

The clonotype comes from a child under two years old with acute myeloid leukemia, due to receive a stem cell transplant. The sequences come from PBMCs, collected before TCRalphabeta/CD19-depleted stem cell transplant. J is TRBJ2-1 and V is TRBV12-5, with 10 bases lining up with TRBD2. This CDR3 is CASGKGLADYNEQLF. The CDR3, as DNA: TGTGCTAGTGGTAAAGGACTAGCGGATTACAATGAGCAGCTCTTC.